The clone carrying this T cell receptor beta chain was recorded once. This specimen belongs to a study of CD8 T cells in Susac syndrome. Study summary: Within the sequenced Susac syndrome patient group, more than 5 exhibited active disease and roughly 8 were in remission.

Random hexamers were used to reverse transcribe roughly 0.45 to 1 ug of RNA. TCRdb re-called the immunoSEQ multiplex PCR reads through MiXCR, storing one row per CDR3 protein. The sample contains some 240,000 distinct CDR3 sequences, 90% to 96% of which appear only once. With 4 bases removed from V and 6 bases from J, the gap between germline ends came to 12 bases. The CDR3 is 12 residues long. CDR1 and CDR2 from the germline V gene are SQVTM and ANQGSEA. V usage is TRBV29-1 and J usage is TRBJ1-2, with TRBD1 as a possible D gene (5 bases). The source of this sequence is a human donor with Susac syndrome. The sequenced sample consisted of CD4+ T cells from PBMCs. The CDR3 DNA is TGCAGCGTTGGTAGGACACGGGATGGCTACACCTTC. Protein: CSVGRTRDGYTF.